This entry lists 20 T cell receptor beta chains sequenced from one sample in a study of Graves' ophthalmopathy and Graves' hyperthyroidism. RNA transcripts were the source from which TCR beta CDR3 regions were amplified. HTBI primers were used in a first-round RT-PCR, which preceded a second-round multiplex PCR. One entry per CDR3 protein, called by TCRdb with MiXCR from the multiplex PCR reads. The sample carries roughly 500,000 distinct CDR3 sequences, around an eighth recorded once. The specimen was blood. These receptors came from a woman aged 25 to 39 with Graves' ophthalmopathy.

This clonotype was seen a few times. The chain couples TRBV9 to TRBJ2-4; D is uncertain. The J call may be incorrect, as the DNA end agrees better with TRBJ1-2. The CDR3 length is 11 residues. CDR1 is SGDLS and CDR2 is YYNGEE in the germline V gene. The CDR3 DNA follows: TGTGCCAGCAGCGCTCTCGACAAATACACCTTC. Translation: CASSALDKYTF.

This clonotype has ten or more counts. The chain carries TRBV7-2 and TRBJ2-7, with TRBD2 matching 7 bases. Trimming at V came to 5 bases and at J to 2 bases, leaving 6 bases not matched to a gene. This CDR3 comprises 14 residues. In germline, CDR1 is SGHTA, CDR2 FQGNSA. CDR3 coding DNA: TGTGCCAGCAGCCCCGGACTAGACGCCTACGAGCAGTACTTC. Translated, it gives CASSPGLDAYEQYF.

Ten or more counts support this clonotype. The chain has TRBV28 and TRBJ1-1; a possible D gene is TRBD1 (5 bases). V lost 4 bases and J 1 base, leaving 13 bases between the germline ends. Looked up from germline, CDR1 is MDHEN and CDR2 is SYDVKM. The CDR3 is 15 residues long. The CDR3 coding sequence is TGTGCCAGCAGTTCTTCAGGGCGTGAGAACACTGAAGCTTTCTTT. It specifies CASSSSGRENTEAFF.

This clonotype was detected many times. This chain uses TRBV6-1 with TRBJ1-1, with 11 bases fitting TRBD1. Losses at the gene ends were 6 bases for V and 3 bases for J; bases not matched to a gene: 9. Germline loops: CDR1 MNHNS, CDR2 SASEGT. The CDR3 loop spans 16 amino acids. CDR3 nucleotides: TGTGCCAGCAGGAAGGACAGGGGGCTTGGGGACACTGAAGCTTTCTTT. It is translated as CASRKDRGLGDTEAFF.

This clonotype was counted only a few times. The CDR3 sequence is CATHGGVQETQYF. The DNA for the CDR3 is TGTGCCACCCACGGTGGCGTCCAAGAGACCCAGTACTTC. The chain uses TRBV6-1 and TRBJ2-5; D is unresolved. In germline, CDR1 is MNHNS, CDR2 SASEGT. Between the trimmed V and J ends, which lost 10 bases and 1 base, there was a span of 13 bases. This CDR3 region has 13 residues.

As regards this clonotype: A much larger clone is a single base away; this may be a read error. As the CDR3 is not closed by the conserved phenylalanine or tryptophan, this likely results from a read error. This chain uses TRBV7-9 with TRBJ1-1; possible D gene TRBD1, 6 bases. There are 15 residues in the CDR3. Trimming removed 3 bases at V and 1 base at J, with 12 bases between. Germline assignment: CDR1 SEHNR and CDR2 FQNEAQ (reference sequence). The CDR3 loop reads CASSFQQGANTEAFL. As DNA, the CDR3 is TGTGCCAGCAGCTTTCAACAGGGCGCGAACACTGAAGCTTTCCTT.

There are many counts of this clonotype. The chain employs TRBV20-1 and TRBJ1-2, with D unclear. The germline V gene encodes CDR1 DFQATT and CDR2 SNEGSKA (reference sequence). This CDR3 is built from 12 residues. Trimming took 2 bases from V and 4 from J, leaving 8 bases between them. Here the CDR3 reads CSARQLVYGYTF. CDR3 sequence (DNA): TGCAGTGCTAGACAACTCGTCTATGGCTACACCTTC.

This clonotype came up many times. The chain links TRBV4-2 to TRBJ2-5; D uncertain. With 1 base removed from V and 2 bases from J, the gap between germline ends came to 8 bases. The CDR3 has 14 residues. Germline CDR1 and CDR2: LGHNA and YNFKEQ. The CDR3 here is CASSQVVGQETQYF. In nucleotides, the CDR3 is TGTGCCAGCAGCCAAGTGGTGGGGCAAGAGACCCAGTACTTC.

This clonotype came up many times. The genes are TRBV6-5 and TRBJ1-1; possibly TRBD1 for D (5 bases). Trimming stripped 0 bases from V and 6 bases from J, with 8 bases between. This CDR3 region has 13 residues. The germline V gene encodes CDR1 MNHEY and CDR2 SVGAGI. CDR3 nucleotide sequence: TGTGCCAGCAGTTACTCGACGGGGCCTGAAGCTTTCTTT. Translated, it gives CASSYSTGPEAFF.

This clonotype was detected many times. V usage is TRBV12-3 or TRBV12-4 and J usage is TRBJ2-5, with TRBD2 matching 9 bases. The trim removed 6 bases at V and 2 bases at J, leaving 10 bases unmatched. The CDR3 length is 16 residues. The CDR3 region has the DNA TGTGCCAGCAGCTCAGCGGGAGGAACACGACAAGAGACCCAGTACTTC. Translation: CASSSAGGTRQETQYF.

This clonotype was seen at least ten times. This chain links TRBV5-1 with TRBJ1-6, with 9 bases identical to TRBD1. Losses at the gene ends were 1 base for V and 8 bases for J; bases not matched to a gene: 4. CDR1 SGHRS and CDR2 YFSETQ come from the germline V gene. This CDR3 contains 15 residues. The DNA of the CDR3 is TGCGCCAGCAGCTTGATGGGACAGGGAGATTCACCCCTCCACTTT. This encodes CASSLMGQGDSPLHF. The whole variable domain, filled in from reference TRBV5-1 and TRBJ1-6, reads KAGVTQTPRYLIKTRGQQVTLSCSPISGHRSVSWYQQTPGQGLQFLFEYFSETQRNKGNFPGRFSGRQFSNSRSEMNVSTLELGDSALYLCASSLMGQGDSPLHFGNGTRLTVT.

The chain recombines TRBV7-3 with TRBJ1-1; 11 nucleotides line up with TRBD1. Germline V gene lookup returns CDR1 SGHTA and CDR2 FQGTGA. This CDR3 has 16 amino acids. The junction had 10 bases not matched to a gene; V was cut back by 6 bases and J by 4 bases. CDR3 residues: CASRGQGQGEATEAFF. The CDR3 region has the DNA TGTGCCAGCAGGGGACAGGGACAGGGGGAGGCCACTGAAGCTTTCTTT.

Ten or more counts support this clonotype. The CDR3 bases are TGTGCCAGCAGTGACTCTCCTGGGGAGGCAGATACGCAGTATTTT. This gives the protein CASSDSPGEADTQYF. The gene calls are TRBV6-4 and TRBJ2-3; perhaps TRBD2 as D (6 bases). V was cut by 0 bases and J by 4 bases, with 11 bases left in between. CDR1 is MRHNA and CDR2 is SNTAGT in the germline V gene. The CDR3 extends over 15 amino acids.

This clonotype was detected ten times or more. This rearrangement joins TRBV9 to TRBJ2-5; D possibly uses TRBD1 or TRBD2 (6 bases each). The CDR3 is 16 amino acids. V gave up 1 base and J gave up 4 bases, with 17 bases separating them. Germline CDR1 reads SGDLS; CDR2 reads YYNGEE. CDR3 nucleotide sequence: TGTGCCAGCAGCGTAAGCCCCGGGGGCGAAGGAGAGACCCAGTACTTC. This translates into CASSVSPGGEGETQYF.

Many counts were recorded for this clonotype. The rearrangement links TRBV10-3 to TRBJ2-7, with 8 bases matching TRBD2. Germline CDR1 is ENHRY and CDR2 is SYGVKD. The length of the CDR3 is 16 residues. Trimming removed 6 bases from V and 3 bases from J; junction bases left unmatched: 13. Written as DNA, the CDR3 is TGTGCCATCAGACTAGCTTCCCCTAGCGGGTTCTACGAGCAGTACTTC. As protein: CAIRLASPSGFYEQYF.

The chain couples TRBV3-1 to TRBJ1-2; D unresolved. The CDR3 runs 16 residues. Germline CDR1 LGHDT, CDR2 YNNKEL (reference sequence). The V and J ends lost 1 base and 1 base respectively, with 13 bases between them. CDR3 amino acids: CASSQGAAGSNYGYTF. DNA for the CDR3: TGTGCCAGCAGCCAAGGGGCCGCGGGCAGTAACTATGGCTACACCTTC.

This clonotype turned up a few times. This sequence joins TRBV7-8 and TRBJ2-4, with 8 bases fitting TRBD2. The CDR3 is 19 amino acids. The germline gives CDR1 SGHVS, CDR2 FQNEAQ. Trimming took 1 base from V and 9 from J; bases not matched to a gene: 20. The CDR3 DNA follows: TGTGCCAGCAGCTTAGGCTCAGGGTGGGGACTAGGGTCATGGAGCATTCAGTACTTC. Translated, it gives CASSLGSGWGLGSWSIQYF.

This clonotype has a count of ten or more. In DNA form, the CDR3 reads TGTGCCTGGAGTGTAGGTCGGAGGGCAGGGTATGGCTACACCTTC. It encodes CAWSVGRRAGYGYTF. This chain uses TRBV30 with TRBJ1-2, with a tentative D call TRBD1 (5 bases). The CDR3 spans 15 residues. The ends were cut back, 0 bases at V and 5 bases at J, with 16 bases in the middle. Germline V lookup: CDR1 GTSNPN, CDR2 SVGIG (reference sequence).

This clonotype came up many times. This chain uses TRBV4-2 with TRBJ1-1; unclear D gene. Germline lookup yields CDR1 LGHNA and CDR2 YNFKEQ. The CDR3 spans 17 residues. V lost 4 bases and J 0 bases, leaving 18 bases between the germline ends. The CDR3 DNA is TGTGCCAGCAGCCCGATACCTTCAGGACTTATGAACACTGAAGCTTTCTTT. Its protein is CASSPIPSGLMNTEAFF.

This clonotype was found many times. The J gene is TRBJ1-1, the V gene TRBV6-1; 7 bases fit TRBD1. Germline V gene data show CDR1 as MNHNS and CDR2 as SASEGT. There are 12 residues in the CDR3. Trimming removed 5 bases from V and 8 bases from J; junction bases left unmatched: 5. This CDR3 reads CASSRTGWEAFF. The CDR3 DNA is TGTGCCAGCAGTCGGACAGGATGGGAAGCTTTCTTT.